A selection of T cell receptor beta chains follows, all from one sample in a study of blood T cell repertoires in COVID-19. Measured with immunoSEQ multiplex PCR; TCRdb has only the in-frame clones, and not every one. The data contain 270,000 or so clones, about 86% of them singletons. The sequenced sample was peripheral blood. The receptors here all came from a woman aged 25 to 39 with COVID-19, enrolled during active disease. Each CDR3 is given with its conserved first and last residue. Fields, in order: J gene, D gene, clone size, V gene, CDR3 DNA, CDR3 protein. A D gene is named only where the DNA matches it firmly. Not every row has a clone size; where given, it reads once, few, many or a size class.

>TRBJ2-1|NA|NA|TRBV6-2/TRBV6-3
TGTGCCAGCAGTTGGGCAAACTACAATGAGCAGTTCTTC
CASSWANYNEQFF
>TRBJ1-5|NA|NA|TRBV19
TGTGCCAGTAGTATAGGCCAGGGAAGCAATCAGCCCCAGCATTTT
CASSIGQGSNQPQHF
>TRBJ1-2|NA|NA|TRBV14
TGTGCCAGCAGCCAAGGGGGGCGCGTCTATGGCTACACCTTC
CASSQGGRVYGYTF
>TRBJ2-7|TRBD1|NA|TRBV5-1
TGCGCCAGCAGCTTGGCCGTGGGACAGAATTACGAGCAGTACTTC
CASSLAVGQNYEQYF
>TRBJ2-4|TRBD1|NA|TRBV11-2
TGTGCCAGCAGCGCCCGACAGGGCATAGCCAAAAACATTCAGTACTTC
CASSARQGIAKNIQYF
>TRBJ1-2|NA|NA|TRBV7-9
TGTGCCAGCAGCACAATCGACAGCACGACGATATATGGCTACACCTTC
CASSTIDSTTIYGYTF
>TRBJ2-1|NA|NA|TRBV27
TGTGCCAGCAGTTTCCGGGCCCCGGGAGATGAGCAGTTCTTC
CASSFRAPGDEQFF
>TRBJ1-5|NA|once|TRBV27
TGTGCCAGCAGTCCCACAGGGTATCAGCCCCAGCATTTT
CASSPTGYQPQHF
>TRBJ2-3|TRBD2|NA|TRBV14
TGTGCCAGCAGCCCTATAGCGGGGGGTCGCACAGATACGCAGTATTTT
CASSPIAGGRTDTQYF
>TRBJ2-3|TRBD2|NA|TRBV15
TGTGCCACCAGCAGGACTAGCGGGGGGGCCACAGATACGCAGTATTTT
CATSRTSGGATDTQYF
>TRBJ2-7|NA|NA|TRBV25-1
TGTGCCAGCAGTGAAAATAGCGGTCGTTCCTACGAGCAGTACTTC
CASSENSGRSYEQYF
>TRBJ1-1|NA|once|TRBV11-2
TGTGCCAGCAGCTTAAGTTTAAGGGGAGGGAACACTGAAGCTTTCTTT
CASSLSLRGGNTEAFF
>TRBJ1-4|TRBD1|NA|TRBV5-1
TGCGCCAGCGGAACCGGGACAGCAACTAATGAAAAACTGTTTTTT
CASGTGTATNEKLFF
>TRBJ1-6|NA|NA|TRBV7-8
TGTGCCAGCAGGCAGGGTTGGTCCTATAATTCACCCCTCCACTTT
CASRQGWSYNSPLHF
>TRBJ2-1|TRBD2|NA|TRBV29-1
TGCAGCGTCGCCCTTTCTAGCGGGGACTCGTGGCCTCTTGAGCAGTTCTTC
CSVALSSGDSWPLEQFF
>TRBJ2-5|NA|NA|TRBV5-1
TGCGCCAGCATGATGGGGAGATTGGAGACCCAGTACTTC
CASMMGRLETQYF
>TRBJ1-6|NA|once|TRBV2
TGTGCCAGCCTCGGGGGTCCTGGCCCCCTCCACTTT
CASLGGPGPLHF
>TRBJ2-6|TRBD1|NA|TRBV2
TGTGCCAGCAAAAGAGACAGGGGGGGGCCTGGGGCCAACGTCCTGACTTTC
CASKRDRGGPGANVLTF
>TRBJ1-1|TRBD1|NA|TRBV4-1
TGCGCCAGCAGCCAATTGACAGGGACCGACACTGAAGCTTTCTTT
CASSQLTGTDTEAFF
>TRBJ1-1|NA|few|TRBV13
TGTGCCAGCAGCTCCATGTTTGAAGCTTTCTTT
CASSSMFEAFF
>TRBJ2-2|NA|NA|TRBV7-9
TGTGCCAGCAGTTACTTCCTGGTCACCGGGGAGCTGTTTTTT
CASSYFLVTGELFF
>TRBJ2-2|TRBD1|NA|TRBV6-1
TGTGCCAGCAGTGAAAGGGTAGGGGGCAGCGGGGAGCTGTTTTTT
CASSERVGGSGELFF
>TRBJ2-7|NA|NA|TRBV27
TGTGCCAGCAGTTTATCGAGGGGGTCCCTCTCCTACGAGCAGTACTTC
CASSLSRGSLSYEQYF
>TRBJ1-5|TRBD1|NA|TRBV18
TGTGCCAGCTCACCCTACTACTCGGGACAGGAGAACAATCAGCCCCAGCATTTT
CASSPYYSGQENNQPQHF
>TRBJ2-2|NA|NA|TRBV6-5
TGTGCCAGCAGTCCCGGAGTCCCCACCGGGGAGCTGTTTTTT
CASSPGVPTGELFF
>TRBJ2-2|NA|NA|TRBV23-1
TGCGCCAGCAGTCCCCACTCACAGGGAGATATGGACACCGGGGAGCTGTTTTTT
CASSPHSQGDMDTGELFF
>TRBJ2-5|TRBD2|NA|TRBV5-4
TGTGCCAGTTCGTCGGGGGGTCCTAAAGAGACCCAGTACTTC
CASSSGGPKETQYF
>TRBJ2-7|NA|NA|TRBV7-8
TGTGCCAGCAGCCCACCGTTAGTATTCTACGAGCAGTACTTC
CASSPPLVFYEQYF